The 17 T cell receptor beta chains reported below all come from one sample, sequenced in a study of T cells in localized non-small cell lung cancer. Data came from immunoSEQ multiplex PCR; TCRdb stores just in-frame clones and leaves some out. Here the sample spans 70,000 to 95,000 clones, around 90% being singletons. The sequences come from PBMCs, collected before any cancer treatment. The source of these receptors is a woman aged 40 to 75 with stage II squamous cell lung carcinoma.

This clone was seen a handful of times. The same CDR3 also results from other DNA sequences found in this sample. The gene calls are TRBV6-5 and TRBJ1-2; possibly TRBD1 for D (6 bases). The CDR3 totals 16 residues. V was trimmed by 2 bases and J by 2 bases, leaving 15 bases between them. Per germline, CDR1 MNHEY and CDR2 SVGAGI. CDR3 in DNA: TGTGCCAGCAGTTACATCCGGACCGGGGGCAACTATGGCTACACCTTC. This translates into CASSYIRTGGNYGYTF.

This chain uses TRBV6-6 with TRBJ1-2, with 7 bases matching TRBD1. This CDR3 has 15 residues. Trimming removed 6 bases from V and 7 bases from J; junction bases left unmatched: 14. The germline V gene encodes CDR1 MNHNY and CDR2 SVGAGI (reference sequence). The CDR3 coding sequence is TGTGCCAGCAGCCCGACAGGGATTGTTATTGCTGGCTACACCTTC. Protein product: CASSPTGIVIAGYTF.

This chain joins TRBV18 and TRBJ2-3; D may be TRBD2 (5 bases). The CDR3 spans 13 residues. V gave up 7 bases and J gave up 2 bases, with 10 bases separating them. Germline CDR1 reads KGHSH; CDR2 reads LQKENI. The CDR3 loop is CASFRDHTDTQYF. For the CDR3, the DNA is TGTGCCAGCTTCCGGGATCACACAGATACGCAGTATTTT.

This clone came up once. V gene TRBV19 combines with J gene TRBJ2-2, with TRBD1 matching over 9 bases. With V trimmed by 4 bases and J by 0 bases, 9 bases remained unmatched. Germline lookup yields CDR1 LNHDA and CDR2 SQIVND (reference sequence). The CDR3 consists of 18 residues. CDR3 nucleotides: TGTGCCAGTAGTAGGTGGACCACAGGGGGCGCGAACACCGGGGAGCTGTTTTTT. Encoded protein: CASSRWTTGGANTGELFF.

The rearrangement joins TRBV10-2 to TRBJ1-1, with D possibly matching TRBD1 (5 bases). The CDR3 has 12 amino acids. V dropped 4 bases and J dropped 10 bases, with 13 bases sitting between them. Germline V gene lookup returns CDR1 WSHSY and CDR2 SAAADI. The CDR3 bases are TGCGCCAGCAGTGCCCGGGGGGAACGAGCTTTCTTT. Residues: CASSARGERAFF.

The rearrangement links TRBV5-1 to TRBJ1-4; no clear D gene. V lost 1 base, J lost 0 bases, and 13 bases lay in between. Germline loops: CDR1 SGHRS, CDR2 YFSETQ. The CDR3 loop spans 17 amino acids. The CDR3 spells CASSLWPSDATNEKLFF. The CDR3 nucleotides read TGCGCCAGCAGCTTGTGGCCCTCAGACGCAACTAATGAAAAACTGTTTTTT. Full variable domain (rest looked up from reference TRBV5-1 and TRBJ1-4): KAGVTQTPRYLIKTRGQQVTLSCSPISGHRSVSWYQQTPGQGLQFLFEYFSETQRNKGNFPGRFSGRQFSNSRSEMNVSTLELGDSALYLCASSLWPSDATNEKLFFGSGTQLSVL.

V and J are TRBV7-2 and TRBJ1-4, with D possibly matching TRBD1 (6 bases). The V end was cut by 5 bases, the J end by 5 bases, with 12 bases between. Germline V gives CDR1 SGHTA, CDR2 FQGNSA. The CDR3 is 14 residues long. The CDR3: CASSRTALNEKLFF. The CDR3, as DNA: TGTGCCAGCAGCAGGACAGCCTTAAATGAAAAACTGTTTTTT.

This rearrangement joins TRBV23-1 to TRBJ1-5, with 9 bases that match TRBD1. TRBV23-1 is reported as an ORF; its role is uncertain. V was pared by 0 bases and J by 0 bases, with 12 bases of the junction left unmatched. The CDR3 extends over 20 amino acids. CDR3 nucleotide sequence: TGCGCCAGCAGTCAATCCCCCACAGGGGGCGAAGGTTATAGCAATCAGCCCCAGCATTTT. Its protein is CASSQSPTGGEGYSNQPQHF.

The V call is TRBV25-1, the J call TRBJ1-2, with a possible D match to TRBD1 (6 bases). Germline-derived CDR1 and CDR2 are MGHDK and SYGVNS. This CDR3 spans 15 amino acids. With 5 bases removed from V and 2 bases from J, the gap between germline ends came to 15 bases. CDR3 protein: CASSYSGAANYGYTF. CDR3 bases: TGTGCCAGCAGTTATTCAGGGGCGGCGAACTATGGCTACACCTTC.

This sequence joins TRBV27 and TRBJ1-3; D is unclear. Trimming stripped 6 bases from V and 0 bases from J, with 9 bases between. CDR1 and CDR2 from the germline V gene are MNHEY and SMNVEV (reference sequence). CDR3 length: 14 amino acids. The CDR3 sequence is CASRQTYSGNTIYF. DNA for the CDR3: TGTGCCAGCAGACAAACGTACTCTGGAAACACCATATATTTT.

This chain uses TRBV11-2 with TRBJ1-1; the D gene is possibly TRBD1 (5 bases). The CDR3 sequence is 12 residues long. Trimming removed 2 bases from V and 6 bases from J, with 7 bases in between. The germline V gene has CDR1 SGHAT and CDR2 FQNNGV. The CDR3 spells CASSLPGPEAFF. CDR3 coding DNA: TGTGCCAGCAGCTTACCGGGGCCTGAAGCTTTCTTT.

The V gene is TRBV9, the J gene TRBJ1-6, with D unclear. CDR1 SGDLS and CDR2 YYNGEE come from the germline V gene. Trimming removed 6 bases from V and 4 bases from J, with 11 bases in between. The CDR3 totals 14 residues. CDR3 nucleotides: TGTGCCAGCATGCCGGGAGCTTATAATTCACCCCTCCACTTT. Translated, it gives CASMPGAYNSPLHF.

The chain uses TRBV10-3 and TRBJ1-1, with D tentatively TRBD1 (6 bases). Looked up from germline, CDR1 is ENHRY and CDR2 is SYGVKD. CDR3 length: 13 residues. The germline V and J ends were trimmed by 7 bases and 3 bases, with 12 bases remaining between them. CDR3 bases: TGTGCCATCAACCGGGCAGGGGACACTGAAGCTTTCTTT. Protein product: CAINRAGDTEAFF.

The gene calls are TRBV7-9 and TRBJ1-1, with D possibly being TRBD1 (5 bases). V shed 1 base and J shed 8 bases, with 8 bases lying between them. Germline loops: CDR1 SEHNR, CDR2 FQNEAQ (reference sequence). CDR3 length: 12 residues. The CDR3 protein is CASSLVQGEAFF. The CDR3 nucleotides read TGTGCCAGCAGCTTAGTCCAGGGCGAAGCTTTCTTT.

This clone came up a few times. In the same sample, other DNA sequences code for this CDR3. The chain combines TRBV19 with TRBJ1-2; tentatively, D is TRBD1 (5 bases). Trimming took 5 bases from V and 2 from J, leaving 9 bases between them. Germline lookup yields CDR1 LNHDA and CDR2 SQIVND (reference sequence). The CDR3 has 13 amino acids. DNA of the CDR3: TGTGCCAGTAGTCGACAGAGAAACTATGGCTACACCTTC. Its protein is CASSRQRNYGYTF.

J is TRBJ1-1 and V is TRBV28; maybe TRBD1 (6 bases). The V gene lost 2 bases and the J gene lost 1 base, with 14 bases spanning the gap. CDR1 is MDHEN and CDR2 is SYDVKM in the germline V gene. The CDR3 length is 16 residues. CDR3 sequence (DNA): TGTGCCAGCAGTTTACGGCAGGGGAGTTCGAACACTGAAGCTTTCTTT. This encodes CASSLRQGSSNTEAFF.

The chain is built from TRBV25-1 and TRBJ2-5; D may be TRBD1 (6 bases). In germline, CDR1 is MGHDK, CDR2 SYGVNS. V lost 6 bases and J 3 bases, leaving 23 bases between the germline ends. The CDR3 spans 17 residues. The CDR3 loop reads CASSLIQGMTRKETQYF. As DNA, the CDR3 is TGTGCCAGCAGCTTAATCCAGGGGATGACTCGAAAAGAGACCCAGTACTTC.